The sequence of this TCR beta chain was determined in a study of CD8+CD57+ T cells in acquired aplastic anemia. About the study: DNA from sorted CD4+ and CD8+ cells averaged roughly 3.2 ug. Where healthy donors were concerned, CD4+ cells averaged around 9.9 million reads.

TCR beta VDJ and CDR3 profiling used genomic DNA as template. TCRdb re-called the reads through MiXCR, storing one row per CDR3 protein. The repertoire includes about 220,000 distinct CDR3 sequences, 34% of them detected once, and about 1.1% sits in the top ten. This clonotype was picked up one time. Its cognate antigen is unknown. The CDR3 contains 15 residues. Germline-derived CDR1 and CDR2 are LGHNA and YNFKEQ. V dropped 1 base and J dropped 9; count of bases not matched to a gene: 5. The study's findings and limits: Overlap between patients and controls comprised roughly 30 CD8+ CDR3 sequences.

This chain links TRBV4-2 with TRBJ1-6; 8 positions match TRBD1. The sequence was collected from a human donor in good health, serving as a control. Sample: sorted CD4+, CD8+, or CD8+CD57+ T cells (not recorded which) from PBMCs. CDR3 in amino acids: CASSQADRESSPLHF. The CDR3 DNA sequence: TGTGCCAGCAGCCAAGCGGACAGGGAGAGTTCACCCCTCCACTTT.